The 24 T cell receptor beta chains given below trace back to one sample, sequenced in a study of response to subunit inactivated influenza vaccine. TCRdb used MiXCR to reprocess the RT-PCR reads, holding one entry per CDR3 protein. The repertoire includes over 400,000 distinct CDR3 sequences, around 13% of them detected once, and about 12% sits in the top ten. The input for sequencing was PBMCs from blood, taken around seven weeks after vaccination. Receptors were obtained from a man aged 45-60 years who received an inactivated influenza vaccine.

This clonotype was seen a handful of times. The genes are TRBV5-1 and TRBJ2-3, with 7 positions matching TRBD2. CDR3 length equals 17 residues. The V segment lost 4 bases and the J segment 2 bases; nucleotides outside the gene matches: 13. Germline CDR1 and CDR2: SGHRS and YFSETQ. The CDR3 nucleotides read TGCGCCAGCAGCCCACAGAGTGGGCGGGGGTCCACAGATACGCAGTATTTT. Translated: CASSPQSGRGSTDTQYF.

This clonotype turned up a few times. The chain employs TRBV16 and TRBJ1-4; D is unclear. CDR1 and CDR2 (germline): KGHSY, FQNENV. Trimming removed 0 bases at V and 6 bases at J, with 14 bases between. There are 16 residues in the CDR3. The CDR3 nucleotides read TGTGCCAGCAGCCAATCAAATCCGGCAGATTATGAAAAACTGTTTTTT. Its translation: CASSQSNPADYEKLFF. The whole variable domain, remainder taken from reference TRBV16 and TRBJ1-4, is GEEVAQTPKHLVRGEGQKAKLYCAPIKGHSYVFWYQQVLKNEFKFLISFQNENVFDETGMPKERFSAKCLPNSPCSLEIQATKLEDSAVYFCASSQSNPADYEKLFFGSGTQLSVL.

The V and J genes are TRBV5-1 and TRBJ2-7, with no clear D. Between the trimmed V and J ends, which lost 6 bases and 1 base, there was a span of 14 bases. The germline gives CDR1 SGHRS, CDR2 YFSETQ. The CDR3 runs 14 residues. The chain's CDR3 is CASTLAEASYEQYF. The CDR3 coding sequence is TGCGCCAGCACGTTAGCCGAGGCATCCTACGAGCAGTACTTC.

The sample holds many counts of this clonotype. The genes are TRBV20-1 and TRBJ1-1, with 8 bases lining up with TRBD1. Germline lookup yields CDR1 DFQATT and CDR2 SNEGSKA (reference sequence). J was trimmed by 0 bases and V by 0 bases; bases with no gene match: 3. CDR3 size: 15 residues. The CDR3: CSARDRDRLNTEAFF. For the CDR3, the DNA is TGCAGTGCTAGAGATAGGGACAGGCTGAACACTGAAGCTTTCTTT.

This clonotype was seen more than once but under ten times. The rearrangement joins TRBV7-2 to TRBJ1-1; perhaps TRBD1 as D (6 bases). V lost 6 bases, J lost 1 base, and 15 bases lay in between. From germline, CDR1 is SGHTA and CDR2 FQGNSA. The CDR3 sequence is 15 residues long. This chain's CDR3 is CASSRARTENTEAFF. The DNA for the CDR3 is TGTGCCAGCAGTCGTGCCCGGACAGAGAACACTGAAGCTTTCTTT.

V and J are TRBV18 and TRBJ2-2; tentatively, D is TRBD2 (6 bases). Trimming took 5 bases from V and 7 from J, leaving 8 bases between them. The CDR3 is 12 amino acids. Germline V gene sequence: CDR1 KGHSH, CDR2 LQKENI. The DNA for the CDR3 is TGTGCCAGCTCAGCGACTAGCGGGGAGCTGTTTTTT. Translated: CASSATSGELFF.

The rearrangement links TRBV4-3 to TRBJ2-2; D not certain. V was clipped by 3 bases and J by 6 bases, with 8 bases between them. The CDR3 has 13 amino acids. The germline V gene has CDR1 LGHNA and CDR2 YSLEER. In nucleotides, the CDR3 is TGCGCCAGCAGCCAGGCAAATGCCGGGGAGCTGTTTTTT. Its translation: CASSQANAGELFF.

This clonotype was seen a few times. The CDR3 bases are TGCGCCAGCAGCGTAGACGGAACCTACGAGCAGTACTTC. Translated: CASSVDGTYEQYF. The V gene is TRBV5-1, the J gene TRBJ2-7; D gene ambiguous. The CDR3 extends over 13 amino acids. Germline assignment: CDR1 SGHRS and CDR2 YFSETQ. The ends were cut back, 4 bases at V and 2 bases at J, with 10 bases in the middle.

A few counts support this clonotype. V and J are TRBV28 and TRBJ2-5; a possible D gene is TRBD1 (6 bases). This CDR3 has 15 amino acids. V lost 7 bases and J 0 bases, leaving 15 bases between the germline ends. Germline V gene lookup returns CDR1 MDHEN and CDR2 SYDVKM. CDR3 in amino acids: CASTADSPYQETQYF. Here the CDR3 DNA reads TGTGCCAGCACCGCGGACAGTCCTTACCAAGAGACCCAGTACTTC.

This chain joins TRBV20-1 and TRBJ2-1, with 10 bases aligning to TRBD2. The CDR3 spans 19 residues. Trimming at V came to 0 bases and at J to 5 bases, leaving 16 bases not matched to a gene. Per germline, CDR1 DFQATT and CDR2 SNEGSKA (reference sequence). DNA for the CDR3: TGCAGTGCTAGAGATCTGGGTAGCGGGAGGTCCTATGACAACAATGAGCAGTTCTTC. This gives the protein CSARDLGSGRSYDNNEQFF.

This clonotype occurred a few times. The J gene is TRBJ2-4, the V gene TRBV7-8; D call uncertain. V was cut by 4 bases and J by 6 bases, with 10 bases left in between. Germline-derived CDR1 and CDR2 are SGHVS and FQNEAQ. This CDR3 is 13 amino acids long. CDR3 in DNA: TGTGCCAGCAGCTCTGTCGGGTCAAACATTCAGTACTTC. The encoded protein is CASSSVGSNIQYF.

J is TRBJ2-2 and V is TRBV6-1, with a weak D call TRBD2 (7 bases). CDR3 length: 13 amino acids. Germline CDR1 and CDR2: MNHNS and SASEGT. Trimming pared 6 bases from V and 6 bases from J, leaving 11 bases between. The CDR3 spells CASRLGGPGELFF. The CDR3 DNA reads as TGTGCCAGCAGGTTGGGGGGGCCCGGGGAGCTGTTTTTT.

In this sample, this clonotype turned up a few times. The DNA of the CDR3 is TGCAGCGTAGCGCACAACCAAGAGACCCAGTACTTC. Translated: CSVAHNQETQYF. This chain joins TRBV29-1 and TRBJ2-5; D unresolved. Trimming left V 6 bases short and J 0 bases short, with 8 bases between. CDR3 length: 12 residues. The germline V gene has CDR1 SQVTM and CDR2 ANQGSEA.

This clonotype appeared once. In this CDR3 the conserved last residue, phenylalanine or tryptophan, is missing, so a read error is likely. The genes are TRBV29-1 and TRBJ2-2, with D uncertain. Trimming took 4 bases from V and 0 from J, leaving 9 bases between them. CDR1 and CDR2 (germline): SQVTM, ANQGSEA. The CDR3 length is 14 residues. The CDR3, as DNA: TGCAGCGTTGCACGGGCTTCGAACACCGGGGAGCTGTTTTCT. Amino acids: CSVARASNTGELFS.

This CDR3 is CSALVVAGRTDTQYF. As DNA, the CDR3 is TGCAGTGCTCTAGTCGTCGCGGGGCGCACAGATACGCAGTATTTT. This chain uses TRBV20-1 with TRBJ2-3; perhaps TRBD2 as D (6 bases). Trimming removed 5 bases from V and 1 base from J, with 16 bases in between. CDR3 length: 15 residues. Germline V gene lookup returns CDR1 DFQATT and CDR2 SNEGSKA (reference sequence).

The chain combines TRBV20-1 with TRBJ2-4; D not certain. V was cut by 7 bases and J by 6 bases, with 10 bases left in between. Germline V gene sequence: CDR1 DFQATT, CDR2 SNEGSKA (reference sequence). The CDR3 consists of 11 residues. The CDR3, as DNA: TGCAGTGGGAAGACTCCAAACATTCAGTACTTC. Encoded protein: CSGKTPNIQYF.

This clonotype was picked up a small number of times. The chain uses TRBV4-2 and TRBJ1-6; the match to TRBD1 covers 12 bases. CDR3 length equals 15 residues. V was clipped by 1 base and J by 11 bases; unmatched bases: 3. Germline V gene lookup returns CDR1 LGHNA and CDR2 YNFKEQ. CDR3 in amino acids: CASSQGDRGQPPLHF. CDR3 DNA: TGTGCCAGCAGCCAAGGGGACAGGGGGCAACCACCCCTCCACTTT.

The table lists this clonotype with a count of one. V gene TRBV7-9 combines with J gene TRBJ2-7; D gene unclear. V gave up 0 bases and J gave up 5 bases, with 17 bases separating them. The CDR3 has 16 amino acids. The germline CDR1 and CDR2 sequences are SEHNR and FQNEAQ (reference sequence). The CDR3 nucleotides read TGTGCCAGCAGCTTAGCGGTTGGAGCCCCGGCTGACGAGCAGTACTTC. It encodes CASSLAVGAPADEQYF.

This chain joins TRBV20-1 and TRBJ1-5, with 7 bases that match TRBD1. Germline CDR1 DFQATT, CDR2 SNEGSKA (reference sequence). Trimming cost V 0 bases and J 7 bases; bases outside gene matches: 0. The CDR3 is 12 amino acids. The CDR3 sequence is CSAREGQQPQHF. The CDR3 DNA sequence: TGCAGTGCTAGAGAGGGACAGCAGCCCCAGCATTTT.

This clonotype appeared a few times. This sequence joins TRBV20-1 and TRBJ1-4, with unresolved D. In germline, CDR1 is DFQATT, CDR2 SNEGSKA (reference sequence). The CDR3 contains 14 residues. V was cut by 3 bases and J by 0 bases, with 8 bases left in between. DNA of the CDR3: TGCAGTGCTAGCCCCCTTGCAACTAATGAAAAACTGTTTTTT. Translation gives CSASPLATNEKLFF.

The chain recombines TRBV20-1 with TRBJ2-7; no clear D gene. This CDR3 is built from 13 residues. V lost 7 bases and J 2 bases, leaving 15 bases between the germline ends. Germline values: CDR1 DFQATT, CDR2 SNEGSKA (reference sequence). CDR3 DNA sequence: TGCAGTGAGGACCCCATAACTACCTACGAGCAGTACTTC. Protein sequence: CSEDPITTYEQYF.

This clonotype was detected many times. The chain combines TRBV6-2 or TRBV6-3 with TRBJ2-7; the match to TRBD2 covers 8 bases. The germline gives CDR1 MNHEY, CDR2 SVGEGT. V was pared by 6 bases and J by 4 bases, with 5 bases of the junction left unmatched. The CDR3 totals 13 residues. CDR3 amino acids: CASSGRAEYEQYF. CDR3 coding DNA: TGTGCCAGCAGCGGGAGGGCCGAATACGAGCAGTACTTC.

This clonotype occurred a few times. A much larger clone lies a single base off, so this may be a read error. This chain links TRBV6-6 with TRBJ1-3; no firm D call. From germline, CDR1 is MNHNY and CDR2 SVGAGI (reference sequence). The CDR3 covers 12 residues. CDR3 residues: CASSSSENTIYF. The CDR3 bases are TGTGCCAGCAGCTCTTCTGAAAACACCATATATTTT.

This chain connects TRBV7-2 to TRBJ2-3; 8 positions agree with TRBD2. The CDR3 spans 17 residues. The trim removed 0 bases at V and 1 base at J, leaving 6 bases unmatched. CDR1 SGHTA and CDR2 FQGNSA come from the germline V gene. In nucleotides, the CDR3 is TGTGCCAGCAGCTTAGCGAGGCGGGGGGCCGGCACAGATACGCAGTATTTT. Protein: CASSLARRGAGTDTQYF.